This passage covers 12 T cell receptor beta chains from one sample sequenced in a study of a mutant IDH1 vaccine in newly diagnosed glioma. Libraries were prepared by immunoSEQ multiplex PCR; TCRdb keeps only in-frame clonotypes and omits some of them. Here the sample spans 90,000 to 95,000 clones, 83% being singletons. As to time point: baseline, week 1 (first vaccination visit). Treatment specified: pre-vaccination baseline after standard-of-care therapy. Sample: PBMCs, taken from a glioma patient treated with radiotherapy, temozolomide or both. The receptors were gathered from a woman aged 45-59 years with glioma.

The genes are TRBV6-5 and TRBJ2-7; D is possibly TRBD1 (5 bases). The CDR3 consists of 16 residues. The ends were cut back, 0 bases at V and 3 bases at J, with 15 bases in the middle. The germline gives CDR1 MNHEY, CDR2 SVGAGI. The chain's CDR3 is CASSYSFRANRYEQYF. The CDR3 nucleotides are TGTGCCAGCAGTTACTCGTTCAGGGCCAACCGCTACGAGCAGTACTTC.

V gene TRBV15 combines with J gene TRBJ2-7; the match to TRBD2 covers 14 bases. The CDR3 totals 18 residues. The V gene's germline CDR1 is LNHNV and CDR2 YYDKDF (reference sequence). The J segment lost 3 bases and the V segment lost 0 bases, leaving 7 bases of the junction unmatched. The CDR3 spells CATSRDQGTSGGFYEQYF. The DNA of the CDR3 is TGTGCCACCAGCAGAGATCAGGGGACTAGCGGGGGTTTCTACGAGCAGTACTTC.

This clone turned up a few times. The chain couples TRBV5-1 to TRBJ1-1; 8 bases map to TRBD1. V lost 3 bases to trimming and J lost 0 bases; unmatched junction nucleotides: 4. The germline CDR1 and CDR2 sequences are SGHRS and YFSETQ. The CDR3 contains 15 residues. The CDR3 DNA reads as TGCGCCAGCAGCTCAATGACAGGGGTGAACACTGAAGCTTTCTTT. It codes for CASSSMTGVNTEAFF.

The chain carries TRBV5-6 and TRBJ1-4, with D uncertain. Trimming took 4 bases from V and 8 from J, leaving 9 bases between them. The CDR3 is 12 residues long. Germline V CDR1 and CDR2: SGHDT, YYEEEE. The CDR3 sequence: CASSRVGEKLFF. In DNA, the CDR3 is TGTGCCAGCAGCCGAGTGGGGGAAAAACTGTTTTTT. Full variable domain (outside the CDR3, taken from reference TRBV5-6 and TRBJ1-4): DAGVTQSPTHLIKTRGQQVTLRCSPKSGHDTVSWYQQALGQGPQFIFQYYEEEERQRGNFPDRFSGHQFPNYSSELNVNALLLGDSALYLCASSRVGEKLFFGSGTQLSVL.

This chain links TRBV9 with TRBJ2-1; D is uncertain. From germline, CDR1 is SGDLS and CDR2 YYNGEE. This CDR3 is built from 15 residues. The V gene lost 0 bases and the J gene lost 0 bases, with 7 bases spanning the gap. The chain's CDR3 is CASSVASISYNEQFF. In DNA form, the CDR3 reads TGTGCCAGCAGCGTAGCATCTATCTCCTACAATGAGCAGTTCTTC.

This clone was seen once. The rearrangement joins TRBV27 to TRBJ1-2; D gene ambiguous. The germline CDR1 and CDR2 sequences are MNHEY and SMNVEV (reference sequence). V lost 3 bases, J lost 4 bases, and 12 bases lay in between. The CDR3 consists of 14 residues. The CDR3 protein is CASSFVTQPYGYTF. CDR3 in DNA: TGTGCCAGCAGTTTCGTTACTCAGCCCTATGGCTACACCTTC.

This rearrangement joins TRBV2 to TRBJ1-1; no clear D gene. CDR1 SNHLY and CDR2 FYNNEI come from the germline V gene. Trimming left V 2 bases short and J 1 base short, with 11 bases between. The CDR3 sequence is 15 residues long. The CDR3 DNA reads as TGTGCCAGCAGTGAATCTCCTCCGCCGAACACTGAAGCTTTCTTT. The encoded protein is CASSESPPPNTEAFF.

CDR3 nucleotides: TGCGCCAGCAGTTCCGGGACAGGGGCGAACACCGGGGAGCTGTTTTTT. Protein sequence: CASSSGTGANTGELFF. The genes are TRBV10-1 and TRBJ2-2; 10 nucleotides match TRBD1. J was trimmed by 0 bases and V by 5 bases; bases with no gene match: 3. Germline V CDR1 and CDR2: WNHNN, SYGVQD (reference sequence). This CDR3 has 16 residues.

The chain employs TRBV9 and TRBJ1-2, with 9 bases aligning to TRBD1. With 4 bases clipped from V and 8 bases from J, the junction kept 12 bases outside the gene matches. Germline CDR1 SGDLS, CDR2 YYNGEE. CDR3 size: 15 residues. The CDR3 loop is CASSQNRDRERGYTF. The CDR3 DNA is TGTGCCAGCAGCCAGAATCGGGACAGGGAGCGGGGCTACACCTTC.

The V call is TRBV10-3, the J call TRBJ2-1; D gene unclear. CDR1 is ENHRY and CDR2 is SYGVKD in the germline V gene. V was pared by 5 bases and J by 7 bases, with 12 bases between. The CDR3 has 13 amino acids. CDR3 coding DNA: TGTGCCATCAGTCCCCGGGTTCTGAATGAGCAGTTCTTC. It encodes CAISPRVLNEQFF.

This sequence joins TRBV27 and TRBJ1-5, with 8 nucleotides matching TRBD1. V gave up 2 bases and J gave up 9 bases; unmatched junction bases: 0. The germline V gene has CDR1 MNHEY and CDR2 SMNVEV (reference sequence). This CDR3 is built from 12 residues. The DNA for the CDR3 is TGTGCCAGCAGTTTAGACAGGGGGCCCCAGCATTTT. It is translated as CASSLDRGPQHF.

This chain joins TRBV5-6 and TRBJ1-2; 9 bases align to TRBD1. Looked up from germline, CDR1 is SGHDT and CDR2 is YYEEEE. V shed 1 base, J shed 5 bases, and the junction held 9 bases outside the gene matches. The CDR3 is made up of 16 amino acids. CDR3 nucleotides: TGTGCCAGCAGCTTGCGTACAGGGGGCAGATTTTATGGCTACACCTTC. It translates to CASSLRTGGRFYGYTF.